This T cell receptor (beta chain) stems from a study of T cells in Graves' hyperthyroidism and ophthalmopathy. At the level of the study: The authors collected peripheral blood at initial diagnosis, before any treatment.

Germline V lookup: CDR1 DFQATT, CDR2 SNEGSKA (reference sequence). Trimming removed 2 bases from V and 0 bases from J, with 10 bases in between. The CDR3 sequence is 14 residues long. Researchers defined stable Graves' hyperthyroidism as no ophthalmopathy progression within 18 months. Hyperthyroidism was newly diagnosed in patients aged 18 to 65 (duration under 2 months). Roughly 9.1 ml of fresh peripheral blood supplied the PBMCs. Amplification yielded TCR beta CDR3 regions, with RNA transcripts as the source. During a first-round RT-PCR of the TCR CDR3, the HTBI primer set was used. TCRdb recomputed calls from the multiplex PCR reads with MiXCR, one row per CDR3 protein. Of about 840,000 distinct CDR3 sequences in the sample, 35% to 45% are singletons; the top ten hold 7.5% to 9.5%.

V is TRBV20-1 and J is TRBJ1-1; D not resolved. Input material: blood. This TCR derives from a man between 18 and 35 years old with Graves' hyperthyroidism. CDR3 in DNA: TGCAGTGCTAGACACGGAGCCTTGAACACTGAAGCTTTCTTT. Protein sequence: CSARHGALNTEAFF.